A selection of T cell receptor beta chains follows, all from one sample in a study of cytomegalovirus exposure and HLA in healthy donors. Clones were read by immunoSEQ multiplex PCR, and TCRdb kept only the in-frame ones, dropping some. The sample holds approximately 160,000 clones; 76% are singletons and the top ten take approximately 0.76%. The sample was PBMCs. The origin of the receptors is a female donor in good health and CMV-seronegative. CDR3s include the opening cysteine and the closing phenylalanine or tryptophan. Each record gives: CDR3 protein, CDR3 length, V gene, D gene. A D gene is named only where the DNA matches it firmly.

CDR3aa: CASSLAGGHNEQFF; len: 14; v_gene: TRBV7-9; d_gene: NA
CDR3aa: CASSQEVRQGAHEKLFF; len: 17; v_gene: TRBV4-3; d_gene: TRBD1
CDR3aa: CASSSEVRAKTGELFF; len: 16; v_gene: TRBV4-3; d_gene: NA
CDR3aa: CASSVGGRAIEQFF; len: 14; v_gene: TRBV5-4; d_gene: NA
CDR3aa: CASSSHGGNSPLHF; len: 14; v_gene: TRBV19; d_gene: NA
CDR3aa: CASSSRWGGNTEAFF; len: 15; v_gene: TRBV5-1; d_gene: NA
CDR3aa: CASSLGGQQNTEAFF; len: 15; v_gene: TRBV5-4; d_gene: NA
CDR3aa: CASSPGVAVMTDTQYF; len: 16; v_gene: TRBV4-3; d_gene: NA
CDR3aa: CASSLGGGGSQETQYF; len: 16; v_gene: TRBV11-2; d_gene: NA
CDR3aa: CASSLSSGSFDTQYF; len: 15; v_gene: TRBV7-3; d_gene: TRBD2
CDR3aa: CASSSPSRSTDTQYF; len: 15; v_gene: TRBV6-5; d_gene: NA
CDR3aa: CASSRNIEQYF; len: 11; v_gene: TRBV28; d_gene: NA
CDR3aa: CASSSPRGVHSEGGYTF; len: 17; v_gene: TRBV28; d_gene: NA
CDR3aa: CASSFGQGGKNQPQHF; len: 16; v_gene: TRBV5-4; d_gene: TRBD1
CDR3aa: CAWRREPSWTPYEQYF; len: 16; v_gene: TRBV30; d_gene: NA
CDR3aa: CASSPRTSGLAKNIQYF; len: 17; v_gene: TRBV2; d_gene: TRBD2
CDR3aa: CSTGGSRTEAFF; len: 12; v_gene: TRBV29-1; d_gene: TRBD1
CDR3aa: CASSSSAYEQYF; len: 12; v_gene: TRBV28; d_gene: NA
CDR3aa: CASSRQGRTTGELFF; len: 15; v_gene: TRBV19; d_gene: TRBD1
CDR3aa: CASSRRGGAPLANEKLFF; len: 18; v_gene: TRBV28; d_gene: NA
CDR3aa: CASSLGVGSSYEQYF; len: 15; v_gene: TRBV7-6; d_gene: NA
CDR3aa: CASSFRPRQVSSPLHF; len: 16; v_gene: TRBV6-5; d_gene: NA
CDR3aa: CASSHRGKAEAFF; len: 13; v_gene: TRBV4-3; d_gene: NA
CDR3aa: CASTPGDTQYF; len: 11; v_gene: TRBV28; d_gene: NA
CDR3aa: CASSLMTGPSYEQYF; len: 15; v_gene: TRBV19; d_gene: NA
CDR3aa: CASTRRGPNEKLFF; len: 14; v_gene: TRBV6-5; d_gene: NA
CDR3aa: CSVGWGNEQYF; len: 11; v_gene: TRBV29-1; d_gene: NA
CDR3aa: CASRPRSPEQYF; len: 12; v_gene: TRBV6-5; d_gene: NA
CDR3aa: CASSLEGGTEAFF; len: 13; v_gene: TRBV5-1; d_gene: NA
CDR3aa: CASSLRLAGSTDTQYF; len: 16; v_gene: TRBV5-4; d_gene: TRBD2
CDR3aa: CASSPPRRLAEAYNEQFF; len: 18; v_gene: TRBV18; d_gene: TRBD2
CDR3aa: CASTNLYGYTF; len: 11; v_gene: TRBV6-1; d_gene: NA
CDR3aa: CASSLGTSGGQETQYF; len: 16; v_gene: TRBV5-4; d_gene: TRBD2
CDR3aa: CASSLGSLAGAGETQYF; len: 17; v_gene: TRBV7-9; d_gene: TRBD2
CDR3aa: CASSPAREQFF; len: 11; v_gene: TRBV7-2; d_gene: NA
CDR3aa: CASRGWGNEKLFF; len: 13; v_gene: TRBV6-5; d_gene: NA
CDR3aa: CASSLTGVGPDTQYF; len: 15; v_gene: TRBV28; d_gene: NA
CDR3aa: CASSSTGVDTQYF; len: 13; v_gene: TRBV7-9; d_gene: TRBD1
CDR3aa: CASSLTDRLGEKLFF; len: 15; v_gene: TRBV7-8; d_gene: NA
CDR3aa: CASSLNGLQETQYF; len: 14; v_gene: TRBV7-2; d_gene: NA
CDR3aa: CASSQDRMVSGGYTF; len: 15; v_gene: TRBV4-2; d_gene: NA
CDR3aa: CASSYFEGSNSQYF; len: 14; v_gene: TRBV6-5; d_gene: NA
CDR3aa: CSASTGIGDSPLHF; len: 14; v_gene: TRBV29-1; d_gene: NA
CDR3aa: CASSASQGANSPLHF; len: 15; v_gene: TRBV6-4; d_gene: TRBD1
CDR3aa: CASSFEGDATKNIQYF; len: 16; v_gene: TRBV7-9; d_gene: NA
CDR3aa: CASSLLNTGELFF; len: 13; v_gene: TRBV6-5; d_gene: NA
CDR3aa: CACTGTEGTPLHF; len: 13; v_gene: TRBV30; d_gene: TRBD1
CDR3aa: CSVPGQGQNLYGYTF; len: 15; v_gene: TRBV29-1; d_gene: NA
CDR3aa: CASSSGRGATEAFF; len: 14; v_gene: TRBV18; d_gene: NA
CDR3aa: CASLWGDGYTF; len: 11; v_gene: TRBV6-1; d_gene: NA
CDR3aa: CASSLGGQGAHEQYF; len: 15; v_gene: TRBV11-2; d_gene: TRBD1
CDR3aa: CASSFLWNTEAFF; len: 13; v_gene: TRBV11-2; d_gene: NA
CDR3aa: CASSHASRGETQYF; len: 14; v_gene: TRBV5-1; d_gene: NA
CDR3aa: CASSLGGGWEKLFF; len: 14; v_gene: TRBV5-1; d_gene: TRBD1
CDR3aa: CAWSGTPGLWPGELFF; len: 16; v_gene: TRBV30; d_gene: NA
CDR3aa: CASSGSSYEQYF; len: 12; v_gene: TRBV11-3; d_gene: NA